These T cell receptor beta chains were read from a single sample in a study of T cell changes during pregnancy in multiple sclerosis. Generated by immunoSEQ multiplex PCR, the TCRdb table keeps only in-frame clones and is missing some. The sample lists approximately 43,000 clones, around 80% seen once, with 0.6% to 0.8% in the top ten. The sample in question was CD4+ T cells from peripheral blood mononuclear cells, obtained before pregnancy. Receptors originate from a female donor with multiple sclerosis, enrolled in a pregnancy study. CDR3s include the opening cysteine and the closing phenylalanine or tryptophan. D genes are given only for firm matches. Size is omitted from some rows. Given values are once, few, many or a class for expanded clones.

J	V	D	size	DNA	CDR3
TRBJ1-1	TRBV2	.	.	TGTGCCAGCAGTGTGCAGGGGAGGGATACTGAAGCTTTCTTT	CASSVQGRDTEAFF
TRBJ2-7	TRBV5-1	TRBD2	.	TGCGCCAGCAGCTATGGGACTAGCGGGGCCAGGGGCGAGCAGTACTTC	CASSYGTSGARGEQYF
TRBJ2-1	TRBV5-5	TRBD1	few	TGTGCCAGCAGCTTGGCCGGCAGGGGGCATTTGGATGAGCAGTTCTTC	CASSLAGRGHLDEQFF
TRBJ1-2	TRBV18	.	.	TGTGCCAGCTCACCACCACCGGACAAGATTGATGGCTACACCTTC	CASSPPPDKIDGYTF
TRBJ2-7	TRBV6-1	.	medium-sized	TGTGCCAGCAGTGAAAGTAAGGGTTCAGGGCGGCACTTC	CASSESKGSGRHF
TRBJ1-1	TRBV6-5	.	.	TGTGCCAGCAGTACCGGGGCAGGGGCGAACACTGAAGCTTTCTTT	CASSTGAGANTEAFF
TRBJ1-1	TRBV7-9	.	.	TGTGCCAGCAGCTTCGGTCAGCGGAGCGAAGCTTTCTTT	CASSFGQRSEAFF
TRBJ2-2	TRBV5-1	.	.	TGCGCCAGCAGTCGGACAGCTAACACCGGGGAGCTGTTTTTT	CASSRTANTGELFF
TRBJ1-3	TRBV30	.	.	TGTGCCTGCCAAGGGGTGGCCGGAAACACCATATATTTT	CACQGVAGNTIYF
TRBJ1-4	TRBV5-1	TRBD1	.	TGCGCCAGCACTCCTGCCGGGACAGACTATGAAAAACTGTTTTTT	CASTPAGTDYEKLFF
TRBJ2-5	TRBV6-1	TRBD2	.	TGTGCCAGCAGTGATAGGCGGGGGGGGAGAGAGACCCAGTACTTC	CASSDRRGGRETQYF
TRBJ1-1	TRBV7-9	.	.	TGTGCCAGCAGCCCGACTGCTCCAAACACTGAAGCTTTCTTT	CASSPTAPNTEAFF
TRBJ1-1	TRBV5-1	TRBD1	.	TGCGCCAGCATGACAGGGGTGAACGCTGAAGCTTTCTTT	CASMTGVNAEAFF
TRBJ1-5	TRBV30	TRBD1	.	TGTGCCTGGAAATCAGGGGACAGGGATAATTTTTATCAGCCCCAGCATTTT	CAWKSGDRDNFYQPQHF
TRBJ2-7	TRBV5-1	.	.	TGCGCCAGCAGCTATGGGGCAGGGGCTAGAGTCTCCTACGAGCAGTACTTC	CASSYGAGARVSYEQYF
TRBJ1-1	TRBV27	TRBD1	.	TGTGCCAGCAGTCGGGGGACAGGGGCCACTGAAGCTTTCTTT	CASSRGTGATEAFF
TRBJ1-2	TRBV7-9	TRBD1	.	TGTGCCAGCAGCTTAGGGGCCGGGACAGGGACAGGTGGCTACACCTTC	CASSLGAGTGTGGYTF
TRBJ2-3	TRBV27	TRBD1	.	TGTGCCAGCACCCCGGGACAGGGGCTCACAGATACGCAGTATTTT	CASTPGQGLTDTQYF
TRBJ1-2	TRBV4-3	.	.	TGCGCCAGCAGCCAAGAGGGGGGTACCGTAGGCTACACCTTC	CASSQEGGTVGYTF
TRBJ2-3	TRBV7-6	.	once	TGTGCCAGCAGCTTATTTCTGGCCAGCACAGATACGCAGTATTTT	CASSLFLASTDTQYF
TRBJ2-6	TRBV5-1	TRBD2	.	TGCGCCAGCCGGATAGCGGGGGGATCTGGGGCCAACGTCCTGACTTTC	CASRIAGGSGANVLTF
TRBJ1-5	TRBV5-8	.	.	TGTGCCAGCAGCTTGGCGGAGGCTGAGCCCCAGCATTTT	CASSLAEAEPQHF
TRBJ2-3	TRBV29-1	TRBD2	once	TGCAGCGTTGAAGATGAGGCACGGGGGCTAGCGGGTAGAGATACGCAGTATTTT	CSVEDEARGLAGRDTQYF